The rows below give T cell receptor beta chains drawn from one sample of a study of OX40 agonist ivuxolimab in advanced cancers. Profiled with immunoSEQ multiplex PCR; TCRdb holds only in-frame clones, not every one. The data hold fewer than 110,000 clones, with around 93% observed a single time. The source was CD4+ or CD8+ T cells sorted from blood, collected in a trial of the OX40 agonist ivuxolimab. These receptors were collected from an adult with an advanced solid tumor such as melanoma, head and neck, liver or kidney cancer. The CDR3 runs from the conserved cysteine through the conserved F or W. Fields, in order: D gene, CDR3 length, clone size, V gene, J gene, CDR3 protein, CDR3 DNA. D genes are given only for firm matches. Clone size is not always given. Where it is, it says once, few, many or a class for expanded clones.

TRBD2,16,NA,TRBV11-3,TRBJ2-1,CASSLETSGRFNEQFF,TGTGCCAGCAGCTTAGAAACTAGCGGGAGGTTCAATGAGCAGTTCTTC
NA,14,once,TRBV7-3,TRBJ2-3,CASSLRSSTDTQYF,TGTGCCAGCAGCTTACGGTCTAGCACAGATACGCAGTATTTT
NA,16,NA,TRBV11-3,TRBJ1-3,CASSPRGTRAGNTIYF,TGTGCCAGCAGCCCCCGAGGAACGCGGGCAGGAAACACCATATATTTT
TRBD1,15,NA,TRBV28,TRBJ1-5,CASSTLTGREQPQHF,TGTGCCAGCAGTACCCTGACAGGGCGGGAACAGCCCCAGCATTTT
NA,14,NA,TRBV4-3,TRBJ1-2,CASSPLGPNYGYTF,TGCGCCAGCAGCCCCCTCGGACCTAACTATGGCTACACCTTC
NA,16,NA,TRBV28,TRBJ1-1,CASSPLDGSRNTEAFF,TGTGCCAGCAGTCCGCTGGATGGGTCCAGGAACACTGAAGCTTTCTTT
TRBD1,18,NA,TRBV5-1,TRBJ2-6,CASSLTGTGVSGANVLTF,TGCGCCAGCAGCTTGACCGGGACAGGGGTCTCTGGGGCCAACGTCCTGACTTTC
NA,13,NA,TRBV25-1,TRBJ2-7,CATLNRVTYEQYF,TGTGCCACCTTAAACAGGGTTACCTACGAGCAGTACTTC
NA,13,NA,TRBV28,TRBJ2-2,CASMPGGTGELFF,TGTGCCAGCATGCCAGGAGGCACCGGGGAGCTGTTTTTT
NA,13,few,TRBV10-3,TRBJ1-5,CAISDNSNQPQHF,TGTGCCATCAGTGACAATAGCAATCAGCCCCAGCATTTT
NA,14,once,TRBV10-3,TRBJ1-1,CAIRKQTEDDEAFF,TGTGCCATCAGGAAACAGACAGAGGACGATGAAGCTTTCTTT
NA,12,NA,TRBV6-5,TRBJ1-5,CASSGVFQPQHF,TGTGCCAGCAGTGGCGTTTTTCAGCCCCAGCATTTT
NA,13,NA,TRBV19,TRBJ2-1,CASSWQLYNEQFF,TGTGCCAGTAGCTGGCAGCTCTACAATGAGCAGTTCTTC
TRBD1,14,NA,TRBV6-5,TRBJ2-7,CASIPTGGPYEQYF,TGTGCCAGCATTCCGACAGGGGGCCCCTACGAGCAGTACTTC
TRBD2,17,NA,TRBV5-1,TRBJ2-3,CASSLALTSGTTDTQYF,TGCGCCAGCAGCTTGGCCTTGACTAGCGGTACCACAGATACGCAGTATTTT
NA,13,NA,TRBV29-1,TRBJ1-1,CSVGLDRYTEAFF,TGCAGCGTTGGGCTTGACAGATACACTGAAGCTTTCTTT
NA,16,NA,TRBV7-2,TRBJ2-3,CASSRRDQRGTDTQYF,TGTGCCAGCAGCAGGAGGGACCAAAGGGGCACAGATACGCAGTATTTT
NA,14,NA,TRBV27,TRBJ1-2,CASSLQGPDYGYTF,TGTGCCAGCAGTTTACAGGGACCAGACTATGGCTACACCTTC
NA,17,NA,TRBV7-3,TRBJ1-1,CASSPNVVGRRNTEAFF,TGTGCCAGCAGCCCGAACGTGGTGGGCCGCCGGAACACTGAAGCTTTCTTT
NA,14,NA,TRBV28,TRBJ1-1,CASSPYSLNTEAFF,TGTGCCAGCAGTCCTTACAGTTTGAACACTGAAGCTTTCTTT
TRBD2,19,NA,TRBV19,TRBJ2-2,CASSIGLGLAGAGTGELFF,TGTGCCAGTAGTATCGGGTTGGGTCTAGCGGGAGCTGGAACCGGGGAGCTGTTTTTT
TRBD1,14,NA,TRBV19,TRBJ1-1,CASLSGGSVTEAFF,TGTGCCTCTTTATCAGGGGGAAGTGTCACTGAAGCTTTCTTT
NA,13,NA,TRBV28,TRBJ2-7,CASSSPPSYEQYF,TGTGCCAGCAGTTCCCCCCCTTCATACGAGCAGTACTTC
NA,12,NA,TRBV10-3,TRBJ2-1,CAIRGEGDEQFF,TGTGCCATCAGGGGCGAGGGGGATGAGCAGTTCTTC
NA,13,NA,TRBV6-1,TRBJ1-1,CASGEYSGTEAFF,TGTGCCAGCGGTGAGTATTCGGGAACTGAAGCTTTCTTT
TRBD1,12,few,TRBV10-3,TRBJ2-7,CAISGERTGWYF,TGTGCCATCAGTGGGGAAAGGACAGGGTGGTACTTC
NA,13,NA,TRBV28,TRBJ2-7,CASNVGTKREQYF,TGTGCCAGCAACGTAGGGACCAAAAGGGAGCAGTACTTC
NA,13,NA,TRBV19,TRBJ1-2,CATWDVSNYGYTF,TGTGCCACCTGGGACGTTTCCAACTATGGCTACACCTTC
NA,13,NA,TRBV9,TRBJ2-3,CASSAIIPPTQYF,TGTGCCAGCAGCGCAATTATTCCCCCGACGCAGTATTTT
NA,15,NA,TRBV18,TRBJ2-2,CASSPGNQNTGELFF,TGTGCCAGCTCCCCAGGGAATCAGAACACCGGGGAGCTGTTTTTT
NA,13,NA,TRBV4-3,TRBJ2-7,CASSQDRDYEQYF,TGCGCCAGCAGCCAAGATCGGGATTACGAGCAGTACTTC
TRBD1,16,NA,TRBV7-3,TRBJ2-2,CASSSDRAANTGELFF,TGTGCCAGCAGCTCAGACAGGGCCGCGAACACCGGGGAGCTGTTTTTT
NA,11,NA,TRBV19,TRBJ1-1,CASSTRVVAFF,TGTGCCAGTAGTACAAGGGTGGTTGCTTTCTTT
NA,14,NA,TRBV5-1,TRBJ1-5,CASSPQGLNQPQHF,TGCGCCAGCAGCCCCCAAGGACTCAATCAGCCCCAGCATTTT
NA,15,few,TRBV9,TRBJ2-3,CASSPGGWGLDTQYF,TGTGCCAGCAGCCCGGGGGGCTGGGGTCTAGATACGCAGTATTTT
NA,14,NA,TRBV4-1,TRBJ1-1,CASSRRRGEPEAFF,TGCGCCAGCAGCCGACGACGGGGTGAGCCTGAAGCTTTCTTT
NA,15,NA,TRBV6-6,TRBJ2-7,CASSAFTGPSYEQYF,TGTGCCAGCAGTGCCTTTACAGGCCCTTCCTACGAGCAGTACTTC
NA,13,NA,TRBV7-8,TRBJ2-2,CASSLAATGELFF,TGTGCCAGCAGCTTAGCGGCGACCGGGGAGCTGTTTTTT
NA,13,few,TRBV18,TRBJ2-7,CASSPTSSYEQYF,TGTGCCAGCTCGCCGACGAGCTCCTACGAGCAGTACTTC
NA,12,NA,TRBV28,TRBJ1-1,CASSPWRTEAFF,TGTGCCAGCAGTCCCTGGAGGACTGAAGCTTTCTTT
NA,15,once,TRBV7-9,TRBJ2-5,CASSPGTGTAETQYF,TGTGCCAGCAGCCCCGGTACGGGCACGGCTGAGACCCAGTACTTC
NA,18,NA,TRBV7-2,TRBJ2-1,CASSLAKNSISSYNEQFF,TGTGCCAGCAGCTTAGCGAAGAATAGCATCAGCTCCTACAATGAGCAGTTCTTC
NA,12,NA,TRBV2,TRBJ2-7,CASSGEPYEQYF,TGTGCCAGCAGTGGGGAACCTTACGAGCAGTACTTC
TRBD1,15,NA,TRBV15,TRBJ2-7,CATSRVGDRGYEQYF,TGTGCCACCAGCAGAGTTGGGGACAGGGGTTACGAGCAGTACTTC
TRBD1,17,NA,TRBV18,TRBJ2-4,CASSPPGQGISKNIQYF,TGTGCCAGCTCACCACCGGGACAGGGTATTTCCAAAAACATTCAGTACTTC
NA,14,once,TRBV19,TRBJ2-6,CASIAGSGANVLTF,TGTGCCAGTATCGCTGGCTCTGGGGCCAACGTCCTGACTTTC
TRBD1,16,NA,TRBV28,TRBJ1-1,CASSFRTGNLRTEAFF,TGTGCCAGCAGTTTCAGGACAGGGAACCTCCGGACTGAAGCTTTCTTT
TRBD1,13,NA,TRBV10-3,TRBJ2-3,CATLDRGKDTQYF,TGTGCCACCTTGGACAGGGGGAAAGATACGCAGTATTTT
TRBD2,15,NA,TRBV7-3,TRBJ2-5,CASSLNGLARETQYF,TGTGCCAGCAGCCTCAACGGACTAGCCAGAGAGACCCAGTACTTC
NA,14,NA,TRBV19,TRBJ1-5,CASSIGRRGGPQHF,TGTGCCAGTAGTATCGGGCGGCGAGGGGGGCCCCAGCATTTT
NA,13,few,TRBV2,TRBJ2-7,CASGPGSLYEQYF,TGTGCCAGCGGTCCGGGAAGCCTCTACGAGCAGTACTTC
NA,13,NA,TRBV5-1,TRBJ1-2,CASSSDGHYGYTF,TGCGCCAGCAGCTCGGACGGACACTATGGCTACACCTTC
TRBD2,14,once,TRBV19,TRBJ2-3,CASKPAGDPDTQYF,TGTGCCAGTAAACCAGCGGGAGACCCAGATACGCAGTATTTT
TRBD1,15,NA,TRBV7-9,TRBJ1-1,CASSAQGQMNTEAFF,TGTGCCAGCAGCGCCCAGGGACAGATGAACACTGAAGCTTTCTTT
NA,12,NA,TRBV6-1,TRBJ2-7,CASSTSSYEQYF,TGTGCCAGCAGCACAAGCTCCTACGAGCAGTACTTC
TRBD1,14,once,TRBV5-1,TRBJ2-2,CASSGQVNTGELFF,TGCGCCAGCAGCGGACAGGTGAACACCGGGGAGCTGTTTTTT
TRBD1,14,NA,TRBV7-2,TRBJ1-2,CASSLVGQGEGYTF,TGTGCCAGCAGCTTAGTAGGTCAGGGGGAAGGCTACACCTTC